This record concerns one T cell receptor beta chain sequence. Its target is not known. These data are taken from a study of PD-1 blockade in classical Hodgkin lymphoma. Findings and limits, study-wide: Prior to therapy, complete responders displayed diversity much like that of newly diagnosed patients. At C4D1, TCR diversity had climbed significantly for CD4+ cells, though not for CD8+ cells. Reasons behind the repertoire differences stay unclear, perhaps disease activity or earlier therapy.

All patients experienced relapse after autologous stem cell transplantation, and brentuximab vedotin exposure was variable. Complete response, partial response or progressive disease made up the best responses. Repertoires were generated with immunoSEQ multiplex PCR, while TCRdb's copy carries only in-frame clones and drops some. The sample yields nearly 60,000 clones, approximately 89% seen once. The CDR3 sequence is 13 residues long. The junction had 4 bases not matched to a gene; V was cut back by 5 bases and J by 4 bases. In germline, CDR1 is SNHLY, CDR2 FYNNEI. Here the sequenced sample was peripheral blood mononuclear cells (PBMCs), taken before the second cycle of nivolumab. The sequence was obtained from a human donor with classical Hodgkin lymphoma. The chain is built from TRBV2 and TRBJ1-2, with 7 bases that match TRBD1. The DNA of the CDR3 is TGTGCCAGCAGTCCGGACAGGATCTATGGCTACACCTTC. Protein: CASSPDRIYGYTF.